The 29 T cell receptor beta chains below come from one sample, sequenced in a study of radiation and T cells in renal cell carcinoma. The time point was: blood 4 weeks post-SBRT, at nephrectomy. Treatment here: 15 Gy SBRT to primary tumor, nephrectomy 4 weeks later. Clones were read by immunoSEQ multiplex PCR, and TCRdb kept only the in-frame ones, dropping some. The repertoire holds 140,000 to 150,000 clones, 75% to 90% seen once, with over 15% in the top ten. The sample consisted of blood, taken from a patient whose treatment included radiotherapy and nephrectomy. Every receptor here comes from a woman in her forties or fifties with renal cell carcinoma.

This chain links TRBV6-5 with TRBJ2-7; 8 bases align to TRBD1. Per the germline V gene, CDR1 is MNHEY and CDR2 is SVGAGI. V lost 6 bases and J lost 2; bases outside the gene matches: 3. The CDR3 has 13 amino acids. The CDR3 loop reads CASSRDRTYEQYF. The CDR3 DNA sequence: TGTGCCAGCAGCCGGGACAGGACCTACGAGCAGTACTTC.

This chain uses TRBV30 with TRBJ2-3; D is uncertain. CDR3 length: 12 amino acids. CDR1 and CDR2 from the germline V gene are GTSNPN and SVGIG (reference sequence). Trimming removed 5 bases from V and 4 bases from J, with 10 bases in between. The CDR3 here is CAWGGSADTQYF. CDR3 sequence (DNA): TGTGCCTGGGGTGGATCAGCAGATACGCAGTATTTT.

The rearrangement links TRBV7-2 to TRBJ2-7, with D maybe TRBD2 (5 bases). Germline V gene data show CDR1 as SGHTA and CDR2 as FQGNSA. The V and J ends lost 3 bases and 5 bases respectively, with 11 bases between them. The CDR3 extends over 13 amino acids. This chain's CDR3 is CASSLPPSHEQYF. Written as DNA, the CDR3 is TGTGCCAGCAGCTTGCCTCCTAGCCACGAGCAGTACTTC.

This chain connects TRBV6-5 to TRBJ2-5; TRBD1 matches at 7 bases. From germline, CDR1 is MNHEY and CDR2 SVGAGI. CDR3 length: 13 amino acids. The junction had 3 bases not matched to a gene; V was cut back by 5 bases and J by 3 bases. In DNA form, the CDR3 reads TGTGCCAGCAGTCGACAGGGAGAAGAGACCCAGTACTTC. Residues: CASSRQGEETQYF.

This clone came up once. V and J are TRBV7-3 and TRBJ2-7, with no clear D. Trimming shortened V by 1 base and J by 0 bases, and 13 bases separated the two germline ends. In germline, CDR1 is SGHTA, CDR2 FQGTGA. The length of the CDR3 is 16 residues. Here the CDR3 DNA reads TGTGCCAGCAGCTTAAATCCGGCGGCAAGCTCCTACGAGCAGTACTTC. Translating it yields CASSLNPAASSYEQYF.

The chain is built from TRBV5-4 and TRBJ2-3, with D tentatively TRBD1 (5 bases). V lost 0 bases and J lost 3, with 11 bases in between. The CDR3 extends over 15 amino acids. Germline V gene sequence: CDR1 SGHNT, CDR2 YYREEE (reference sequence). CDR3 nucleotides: TGTGCCAGCAGCTTGGGGGGCCTGGGGACAGATACGCAGTATTTT. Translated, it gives CASSLGGLGTDTQYF.

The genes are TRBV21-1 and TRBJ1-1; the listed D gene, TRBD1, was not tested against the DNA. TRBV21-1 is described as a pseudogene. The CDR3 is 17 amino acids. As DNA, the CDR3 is TGTGCCAGCAGCAGCTTGGGACAGGCCGACCTAAACACTGAAGCTTTCTTT. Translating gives CASSSLGQADLNTEAFF.

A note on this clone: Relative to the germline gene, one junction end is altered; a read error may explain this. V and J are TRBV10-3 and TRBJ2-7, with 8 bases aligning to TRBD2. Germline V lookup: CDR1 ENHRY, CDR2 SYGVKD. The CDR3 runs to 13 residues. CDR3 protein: CAISGDGGAWREF. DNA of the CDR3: TGTGCCATCAGTGGTGACGGGGGGGCCTGGAGGGAATTC.

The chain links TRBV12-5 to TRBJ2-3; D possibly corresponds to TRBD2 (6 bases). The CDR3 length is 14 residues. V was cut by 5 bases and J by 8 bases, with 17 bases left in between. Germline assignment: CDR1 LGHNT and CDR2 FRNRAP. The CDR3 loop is CASGTGLPRGTQYF. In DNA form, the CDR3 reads TGTGCTAGTGGTACGGGACTGCCGAGGGGTACGCAGTATTTT.

The CDR3 DNA follows: TGTGCCAGCAGCTTAGTGGTAGCAGGGGGCTCTGGAAACACCATATATTTT. Translation: CASSLVVAGGSGNTIYF. The gene calls are TRBV7-2 and TRBJ1-3; 7 nucleotides agree with TRBD1. Looked up from germline, CDR1 is SGHTA and CDR2 is FQGNSA. CDR3 length equals 17 residues. J gave up 0 bases and V 1 base, and 6 bases lay outside the gene matches.

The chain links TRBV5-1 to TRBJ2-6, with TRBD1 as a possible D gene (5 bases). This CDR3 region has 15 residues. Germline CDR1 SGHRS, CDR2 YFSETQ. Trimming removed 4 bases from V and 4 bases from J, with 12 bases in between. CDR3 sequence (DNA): TGCGCCAGCAGCATCCAGGGAACGGGGGCCAACGTCCTGACTTTC. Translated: CASSIQGTGANVLTF.

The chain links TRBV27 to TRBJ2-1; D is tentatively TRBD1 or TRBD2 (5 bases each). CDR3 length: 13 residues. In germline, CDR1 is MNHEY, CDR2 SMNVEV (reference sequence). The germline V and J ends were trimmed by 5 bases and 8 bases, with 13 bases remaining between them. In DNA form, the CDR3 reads TGTGCCAGCAGTGTTGGGACGGTCGATGAGCAGTTCTTC. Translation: CASSVGTVDEQFF.

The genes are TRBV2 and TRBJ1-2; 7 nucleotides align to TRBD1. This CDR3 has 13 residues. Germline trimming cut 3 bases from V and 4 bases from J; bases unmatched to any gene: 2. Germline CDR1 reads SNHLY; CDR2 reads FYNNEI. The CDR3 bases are TGTGCCAGCAGTGAGACAGGGATCTATGGCTACACCTTC. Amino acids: CASSETGIYGYTF. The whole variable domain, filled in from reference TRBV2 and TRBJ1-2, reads EPEVTQTPSHQVTQMGQEVILRCVPISNHLYFYWYRQILGQKVEFLVSFYNNEISEKSEIFDDQFSVERPDGSNFTLKIRSTKLEDSAMYFCASSETGIYGYTFGSGTRLTVV.

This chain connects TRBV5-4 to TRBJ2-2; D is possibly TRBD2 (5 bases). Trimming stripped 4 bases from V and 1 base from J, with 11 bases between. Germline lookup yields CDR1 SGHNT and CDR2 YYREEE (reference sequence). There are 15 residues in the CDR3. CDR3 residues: CASSLPGENTGELFF. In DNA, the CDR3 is TGTGCCAGCAGCCTTCCCGGGGAGAACACCGGGGAGCTGTTTTTT.

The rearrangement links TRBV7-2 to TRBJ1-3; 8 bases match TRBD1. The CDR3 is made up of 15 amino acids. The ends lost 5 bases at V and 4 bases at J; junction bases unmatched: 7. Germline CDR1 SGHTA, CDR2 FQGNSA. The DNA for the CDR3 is TGTGCCAGCAGCCCTCAGGGGGCATCCGGAAACACCATATATTTT. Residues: CASSPQGASGNTIYF.

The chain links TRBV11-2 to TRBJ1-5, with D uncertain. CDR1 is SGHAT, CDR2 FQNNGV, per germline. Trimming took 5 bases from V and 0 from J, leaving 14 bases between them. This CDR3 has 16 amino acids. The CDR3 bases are TGTGCCAGCAGCCCCCATGGGAGTTATAGCAATCAGCCCCAGCATTTT. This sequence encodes CASSPHGSYSNQPQHF. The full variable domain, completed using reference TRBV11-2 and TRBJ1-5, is EAGVAQSPRYKIIEKRQSVAFWCNPISGHATLYWYQQILGQGPKLLIQFQNNGVVDDSQLPKDRFSAERLKGVDSTLKIQPAKLEDSAVYLCASSPHGSYSNQPQHFGDGTRLSIL.

CDR3 coding DNA: TGTGCCTGGACCGAAGGGGAATCACCCCTCCACTTT. Translated: CAWTEGESPLHF. The chain links TRBV30 to TRBJ1-6; TRBD1 might be the D (5 bases). Trimming shortened V by 4 bases and J by 10 bases, and 11 bases separated the two germline ends. This CDR3 has 12 amino acids. Germline V lookup: CDR1 GTSNPN, CDR2 SVGIG (reference sequence).

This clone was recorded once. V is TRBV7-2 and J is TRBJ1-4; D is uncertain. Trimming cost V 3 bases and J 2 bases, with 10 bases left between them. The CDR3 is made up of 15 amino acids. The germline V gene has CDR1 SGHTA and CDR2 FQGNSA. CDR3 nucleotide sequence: TGTGCCAGCAGCTTGACCCCAGCCACTAATGAAAAACTGTTTTTT. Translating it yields CASSLTPATNEKLFF.

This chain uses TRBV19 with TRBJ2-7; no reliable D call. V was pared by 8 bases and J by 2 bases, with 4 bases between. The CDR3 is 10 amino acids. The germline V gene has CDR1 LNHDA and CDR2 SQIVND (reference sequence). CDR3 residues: CASGTYEQYF. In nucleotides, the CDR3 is TGTGCCAGTGGAACCTACGAGCAGTACTTC. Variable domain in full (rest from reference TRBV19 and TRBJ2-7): DGGITQSPKYLFRKEGQNVTLSCEQNLNHDAMYWYRQDPGQGLRLIYYSQIVNDFQKGDIAEGYSVSREKKESFPLTVTSAQKNPTAFYLCASGTYEQYFGPGTRLTVT.

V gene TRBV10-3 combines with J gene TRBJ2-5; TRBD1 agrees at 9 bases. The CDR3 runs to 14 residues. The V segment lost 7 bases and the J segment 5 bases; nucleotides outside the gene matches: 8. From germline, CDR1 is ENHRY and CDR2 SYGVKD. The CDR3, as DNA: TGTGCCATCAAGGGACAGGGCCGGTGGGAGACCCAGTACTTC. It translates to CAIKGQGRWETQYF.

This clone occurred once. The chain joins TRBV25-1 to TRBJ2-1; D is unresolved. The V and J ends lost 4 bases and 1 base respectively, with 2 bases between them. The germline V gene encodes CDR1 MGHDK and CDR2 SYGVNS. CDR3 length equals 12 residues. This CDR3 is CASSGSYNEQFF. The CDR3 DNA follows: TGTGCCAGCAGTGGGTCCTACAATGAGCAGTTCTTC.

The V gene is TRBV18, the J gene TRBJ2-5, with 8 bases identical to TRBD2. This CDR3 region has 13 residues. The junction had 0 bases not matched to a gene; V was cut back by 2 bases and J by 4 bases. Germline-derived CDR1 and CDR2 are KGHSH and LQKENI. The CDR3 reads CASSPSGGETQYF. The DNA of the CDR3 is TGTGCCAGCTCACCAAGCGGGGGAGAGACCCAGTACTTC.

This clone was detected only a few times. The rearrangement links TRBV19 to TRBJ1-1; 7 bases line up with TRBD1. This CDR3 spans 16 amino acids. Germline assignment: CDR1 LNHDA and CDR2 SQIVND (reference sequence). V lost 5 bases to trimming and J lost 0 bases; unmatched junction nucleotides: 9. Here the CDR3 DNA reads TGTGCCAGTAGTGCCGGAGAACAGGGGTTGAACACTGAAGCTTTCTTT. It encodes CASSAGEQGLNTEAFF. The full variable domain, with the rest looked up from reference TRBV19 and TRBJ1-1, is DGGITQSPKYLFRKEGQNVTLSCEQNLNHDAMYWYRQDPGQGLRLIYYSQIVNDFQKGDIAEGYSVSREKKESFPLTVTSAQKNPTAFYLCASSAGEQGLNTEAFFGQGTRLTVV.

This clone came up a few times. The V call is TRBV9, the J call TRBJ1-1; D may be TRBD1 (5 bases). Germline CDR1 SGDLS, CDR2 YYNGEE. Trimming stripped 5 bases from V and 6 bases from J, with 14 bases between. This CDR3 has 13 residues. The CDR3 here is CASSPGLGAEAFF. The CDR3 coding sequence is TGTGCCAGCAGTCCGGGACTCGGGGCTGAAGCTTTCTTT.

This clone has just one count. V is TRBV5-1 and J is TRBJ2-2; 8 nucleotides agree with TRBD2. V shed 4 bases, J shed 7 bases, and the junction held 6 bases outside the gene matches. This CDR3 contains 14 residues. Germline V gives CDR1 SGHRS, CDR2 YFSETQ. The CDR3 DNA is TGCGCCAGCAGCCCTAGAAGCGGGGGCGGGGAGCTGTTTTTT. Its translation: CASSPRSGGGELFF.

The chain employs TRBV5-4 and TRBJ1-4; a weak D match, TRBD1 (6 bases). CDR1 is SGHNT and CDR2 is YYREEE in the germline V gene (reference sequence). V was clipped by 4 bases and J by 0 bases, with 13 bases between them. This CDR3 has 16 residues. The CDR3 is CASSPGGAATNEKLFF. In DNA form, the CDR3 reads TGTGCCAGCAGCCCCGGGGGGGCGGCAACTAATGAAAAACTGTTTTTT.

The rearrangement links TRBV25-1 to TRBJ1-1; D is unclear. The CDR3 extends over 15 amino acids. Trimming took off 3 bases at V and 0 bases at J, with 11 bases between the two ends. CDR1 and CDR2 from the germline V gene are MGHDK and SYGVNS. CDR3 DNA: TGTGCCAGCAGTGAGCCCGGGAGAGTGAACACTGAAGCTTTCTTT. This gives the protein CASSEPGRVNTEAFF.

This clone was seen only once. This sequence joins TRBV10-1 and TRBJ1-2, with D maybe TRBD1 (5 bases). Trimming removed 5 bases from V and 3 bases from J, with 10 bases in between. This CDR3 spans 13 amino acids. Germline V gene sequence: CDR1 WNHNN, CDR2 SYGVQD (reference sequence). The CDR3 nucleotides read TGCGCCAGCAGTCCGGGACTGCACTATGGCTACACCTTC. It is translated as CASSPGLHYGYTF.

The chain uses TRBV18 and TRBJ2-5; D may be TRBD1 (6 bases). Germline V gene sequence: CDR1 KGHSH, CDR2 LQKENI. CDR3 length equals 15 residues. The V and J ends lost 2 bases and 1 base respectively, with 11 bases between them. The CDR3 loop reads CASSPIGQSQETQYF. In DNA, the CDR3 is TGTGCCAGCTCACCAATCGGACAGAGCCAAGAGACCCAGTACTTC.